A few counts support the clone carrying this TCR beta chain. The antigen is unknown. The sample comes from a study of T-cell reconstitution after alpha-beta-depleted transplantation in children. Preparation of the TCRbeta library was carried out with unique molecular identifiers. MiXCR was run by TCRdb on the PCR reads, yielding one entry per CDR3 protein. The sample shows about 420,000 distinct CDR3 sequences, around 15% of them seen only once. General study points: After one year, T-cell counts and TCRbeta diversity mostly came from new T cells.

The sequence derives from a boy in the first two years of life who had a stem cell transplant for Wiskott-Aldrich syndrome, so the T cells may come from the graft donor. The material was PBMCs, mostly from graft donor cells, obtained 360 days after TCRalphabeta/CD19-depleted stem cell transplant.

CDR3 sequence reads: CASRTAGTAYNEQFF. CDR3 DNA sequence: TGCGCCAGCAGGACCGCCGGGACAGCTTACAATGAGCAGTTCTTC. This rearrangement joins TRBV5-1 to TRBJ2-1, with 7 nucleotides matching TRBD1. Germline V CDR1 and CDR2: SGHRS, YFSETQ. CDR3 size: 15 residues. With V trimmed by 5 bases and J by 4 bases, 9 bases remained unmatched.